The clone carrying this T cell receptor (beta chain) has just one count. Unmatched junction bases numbered 5, after V lost 7 bases and J lost 3 bases. There are 14 residues in the CDR3. Germline loops: CDR1 LNHDA, CDR2 SQIVND (reference sequence). This sample is part of a study of blood T cell repertoires in COVID-19. Method: immunoSEQ multiplex PCR; TCRdb's copy keeps in-frame clones and lacks some. Among roughly 190,000 clones, around 82% were seen once, and the ten largest hold less than 3.5%. The sequenced sample was peripheral blood. The V call is TRBV19, the J call TRBJ2-7; 11 bases match TRBD1. This clonotype was obtained from a man aged 45-60 years with active or convalescent COVID-19. CDR3 sequence (DNA): TGTGCCAGTAATGGACAGGGGGCGCACTACGAGCAGTACTTC. Its protein is CASNGQGAHYEQYF.